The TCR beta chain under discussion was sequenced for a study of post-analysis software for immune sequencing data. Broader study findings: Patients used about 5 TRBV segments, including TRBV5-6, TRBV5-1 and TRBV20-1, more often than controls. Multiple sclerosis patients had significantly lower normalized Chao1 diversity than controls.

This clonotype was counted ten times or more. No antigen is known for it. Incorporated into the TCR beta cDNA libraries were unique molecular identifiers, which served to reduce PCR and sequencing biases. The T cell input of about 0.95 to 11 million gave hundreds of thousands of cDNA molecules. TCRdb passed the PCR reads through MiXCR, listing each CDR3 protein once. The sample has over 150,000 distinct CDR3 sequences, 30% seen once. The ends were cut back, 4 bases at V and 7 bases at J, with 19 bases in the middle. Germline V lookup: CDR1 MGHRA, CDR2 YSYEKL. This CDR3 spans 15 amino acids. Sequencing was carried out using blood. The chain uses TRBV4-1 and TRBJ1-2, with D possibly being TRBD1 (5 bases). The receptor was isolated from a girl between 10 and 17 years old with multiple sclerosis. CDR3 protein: CASSPWGRGGSGYTF. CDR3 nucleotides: TGCGCCAGCAGCCCTTGGGGACGAGGAGGATCTGGCTACACCTTC.